This T cell receptor beta chain was captured by sequencing in a study of naive and memory T cell subsets (dated by TCRdb to between 2016 and 2019). About the full investigation: Sorted naive and memory T cell subsets from peripheral blood were analyzed in the study using a UMI-based, open-source pipeline for TCR alpha and beta sequencing. Complete agreement was observed between the functional CMV T cell responses and the IgG serology results. RNA was DNase-treated and reverse transcribed with TCR constant-region primers, mostly using SuperScript III.

From the second PCR step on, the TCR alpha and beta chain libraries were amplified in separate reactions. CMV status of each donor was established by measuring IFNgamma production from CD4+ T cells after fresh PBMCs were stimulated overnight with CMV viral lysate. CD4 T cells were positively selected with Miltenyi beads, followed by positive selection of CD8 T cells from the CD4-negative fraction. After staining for CD3, CD4, CD8, CD45RA, CD27 and a live/dead dye, cells were sorted on a BD Aria II into four subsets based on CD45RA and CD27. Blood was obtained from three healthy volunteers, and the blood from each volunteer was fractionated into CD4 and CD8 T cells and subsequently into four differentiation subsets. Roughly 120 ml of peripheral blood was collected from each donor, and PBMC were isolated from the blood using Ficoll-Paque PLUS density-gradient centrifugation. Sorted cells were lysed in RLT buffer, and RNA was extracted with a Qiagen RNeasy kit and stored at -80°C.

As concerns this clonotype: Its antigen target is currently unknown. Base qualities are not at hand, and no much larger clone is one base apart.

The full study reports these points: Single alpha or beta chain sequences, rather than paired alpha/beta receptors, were used to define clonotypes. Following error correction, more than 90% of naive TCR sequences occurred only once, which made naive abundance distributions much steeper than those of memory subsets. RNA-based TCR counts may be affected by expression changes linked to T cell activation and differentiation. The abundance of TCRs followed a power law with an exponent that differed between naive and memory subsets yet stayed consistent across the three individuals. A few larger clonotypes were present in naive repertoires, particularly the CD8 repertoires, and these clonotypes were possibly memory cells re-expressing CD45RA. The repertoire findings for the naive and memory subsets could not be validated against a ground truth because none was available. In both CD4 and CD8 cells, the Gini index increased while Shannon and inverse Simpson diversity decreased from naive through CM, EM and EMRA.

Library creation used UMI-ligation and nested PCR. The beta constant-region primer was an equimolar mix of two oligonucleotides covering both TRBC1 and TRBC2. The ligated cDNA went through four rounds of PCR with nested alpha and beta constant-region primers together with the SP2 primer. A single-stranded oligonucleotide containing the SP2 primer and a 12-nucleotide UMI was joined to the 3' end of the cDNA by T4 RNA ligase 1. The ligation reaction was kept at 16 degrees C for roughly 19-24 hours. PCR2 was typically performed as a SYBR Green qPCR and was stopped at a predetermined threshold so that over-amplification was prevented. Agencourt AMPure XP magnetic beads were used for all purifications after the first. Library quantification was done by Qubit, followed by a TapeStation check on which the main peak was expected at around 650 bp. Pooled libraries were sequenced on an Illumina MiSeq using v2 2x251 paired-end kits, and typically roughly 0.9-2.2 million reads were obtained per sample. Each sample's library went into the pool at approximately 4.3 nM, and roughly 5-8% PhiX was added to help with cluster recognition. On the authors' methods: Decombinator assigned V and J genes to Demultiplexor-processed FASTQ reads by tag matching, allowing a single base-pair mismatch. Collapsinator used UMIs to correct both sequencing errors and frequency errors arising from PCR heterogeneity. CDR3Translator translated TCRs and extracted CDR3s from the conserved cysteine to the FGXG phenylalanine, flagging non-productive sequences. Gini, Shannon entropy and inverse Simpson indices were calculated on repertoires subsampled to equal numbers of UMI-defined TCRs. Clonotype abundance distributions were fitted to a power law by maximum likelihood within the linear range. On one naive CD8 sample, the pipeline and MIGEC gave similar UMI counts, unique TCR numbers and clonal distributions. One analysis removed from the naive repertoire any naive TCRs that were also found in any memory subset from the same donor. Repertoires were searched for about 7,000 CMV-associated CDR3 sequences compiled from VDJdb and a published dataset. TCRdb cleaned the public reads at Q25 with fastp, built clones with MiXCR and kept in-frame beta chains. Entries are consolidated by CDR3 protein sequence, retaining the most common genes and DNA. In this record, the V and J calls reflect TCRdb's handling and not the investigators' own analysis. This sample has roughly 100,000 distinct CDR3 sequences in its table, and over 9% of those were observed once. The ten largest clones capture 0.13% of the sample.

The TCR sequence derives from a human donor in good health. Source material: naive CD4+ T cells from blood. What the cell subset or site label conveys for this sample: naive T cells, CD45RA high CD27+.

The sequenced DNA: TGTGCCAGCAGGCTGCAAGGGGCCGGGGCCAACGTCCTGACTTTC. Its amino acids are CASRLQGAGANVLTF. This chain joins TRBV27 to TRBJ2-6, with a tentative D gene TRBD1 over 5 matching bases. The junction shows trimming of 6 bases on V and 4 bases on J, plus 13 bases between the germline ends. As encoded in the germline V gene (reference sequence), CDR1 is MNHEY while CDR2 is SMNVEV. The CDR3 numbers 15 residues from cysteine through phenylalanine. Only CDR3 DNA remains: 45 bases, in frame from the first base.